Listed below are T cell receptor beta chains from one sample, sequenced in a study of cytomegalovirus exposure and HLA in healthy donors. Generated by immunoSEQ multiplex PCR, the TCRdb table keeps only in-frame clones and is missing some. The profile shows 240,000 or so clones, 82% of them singletons. The sample comprised PBMCs. The receptor set was obtained from a woman aged 40 to 55 in good health and CMV-seropositive. Each CDR3 is given with its conserved first and last residue. D genes are given only for firm matches. Size tells how often a clone was seen (once, few, many) or the class of an expanded clone, and some rows leave it out.

cdr3_aa cdr3_nt d_call j_call clone_size v_call
CASSRGGHSDNEQFF TGTGCCAGCAGTCGCGGGGGGCACTCAGACAATGAGCAGTTCTTC TRBD2 TRBJ2-1 . TRBV6-5
CASRTGATDTQYF TGTGCTAGTAGGACAGGGGCCACAGATACGCAGTATTTT TRBD1 TRBJ2-3 . TRBV12-5
CASSLASGVVYNEQFF TGTGCCAGCAGCTTAGCTAGCGGGGTAGTTTACAATGAGCAGTTCTTC TRBD2 TRBJ2-1 . TRBV7-2
CASSYSKGATYEQYF TGTGCCAGCAGTTACTCGAAGGGGGCCACCTACGAGCAGTACTTC TRBD1 TRBJ2-7 . TRBV6-5
CASSVGRGLHNEQFF TGTGCCAGCAGCGTAGGAAGAGGACTCCACAATGAGCAGTTCTTC . TRBJ2-1 few TRBV9
CASSFGRQGAVSGANVLTF TGCGCCAGCAGCTTTGGAAGACAGGGGGCAGTGTCTGGGGCCAACGTCCTGACTTTC TRBD1 TRBJ2-6 . TRBV5-1
CASSPGTGTHHGYTF TGTGCCAGCTCACCCGGGACAGGGACCCACCATGGCTACACCTTC TRBD1 TRBJ1-2 . TRBV18
CASSLGANEQFF TGTGCCAGCAGCTTAGGAGCCAATGAGCAGTTCTTC . TRBJ2-1 . TRBV13
CASSIRTGEGTEAFF TGCGCCAGCAGCATAAGGACAGGGGAGGGGACTGAAGCTTTCTTT TRBD1 TRBJ1-1 . TRBV5-1
CASNPSGGITYNEQFF TGCGCCAGCAATCCCAGCGGGGGCATTACCTACAATGAGCAGTTCTTC TRBD2 TRBJ2-1 . TRBV5-1
CASRQNRDNYGYTF TGTGCCAGCAGACAAAACAGGGACAACTATGGCTACACCTTC . TRBJ1-2 few TRBV6-5
CASSPTGVGTEQYF TGTGCCAGCAGCCCGACAGGGGTGGGAACCGAGCAGTACTTC TRBD1 TRBJ2-7 . TRBV7-9
CASSEGTGYNEQFF TGTGCCAGCAGTGAGGGGACTGGCTACAATGAGCAGTTCTTC . TRBJ2-1 . TRBV2
CAWSGGLDYGYTF TGTGCCTGGTCCGGCGGATTGGACTATGGCTACACCTTC . TRBJ1-2 . TRBV30
CASRREGYTF TGTGCCAGCCGTCGGGAGGGCTACACCTTC . TRBJ1-2 once TRBV9
CAIRGTGARLADTQYF TGTGCCATCAGGGGGACAGGGGCGCGACTAGCAGATACGCAGTATTTT TRBD1 TRBJ2-3 . TRBV10-3
CASSGAKPYEQYF TGTGCCAGTAGTGGGGCCAAACCCTACGAGCAGTACTTC . TRBJ2-7 . TRBV19
CASSLAGTGLYEQYF TGCGCCAGCAGCTTGGCGGGGACAGGGCTCTACGAGCAGTACTTC TRBD1 TRBJ2-7 . TRBV5-1
CASSFRDSNQPQHF TGTGCCAGCAGCTTCCGCGATAGCAATCAGCCCCAGCATTTT . TRBJ1-5 . TRBV5-6
CASSLGANTEAFF TGCGCCAGCAGCTTGGGAGCGAACACTGAAGCTTTCTTT . TRBJ1-1 . TRBV5-1
CASSLASTDDTGELFF TGTGCCAGCAGCTTAGCATCTACAGACGACACCGGGGAGCTGTTTTTT . TRBJ2-2 medium-sized TRBV7-7
CASSSDRGRSGYTF TGTGCCAGCAGCTCGGACAGGGGGCGAAGCGGCTACACCTTC TRBD1 TRBJ1-2 . TRBV11-2
CATSGYPGGAYEQYF TGTGCCACCAGCGGTTACCCAGGGGGCGCGTACGAGCAGTACTTC TRBD1 TRBJ2-7 few TRBV15
CAWSLLSYEQYF TGTGCCTGGAGTCTTCTGAGCTACGAGCAGTACTTC . TRBJ2-7 . TRBV30
CASRQGGGYTF TGTGCCAGTAGGCAGGGGGGCGGCTACACCTTC TRBD1 TRBJ1-2 . TRBV19
CASSLGGTTQETQYF TGTGCCAGCAGCCTAGGAGGGACTACTCAAGAGACCCAGTACTTC TRBD2 TRBJ2-5 . TRBV7-3
CASSYGASLSGNTIYF TGTGCCAGCAGTTACGGGGCTTCCCTCTCTGGAAACACCATATATTTT . TRBJ1-3 once TRBV6-5
CASSPFYRGGVVEAFF TGCGCCAGCAGCCCGTTCTACAGGGGCGGGGTGGTTGAAGCTTTCTTT TRBD1 TRBJ1-1 . TRBV4-1
CAWSITGGFRSNQPQHF TGTGCCTGGAGTATAACAGGGGGCTTTAGGAGCAATCAGCCCCAGCATTTT TRBD1 TRBJ1-5 once TRBV30
CAWRNGGAGNTIYF TGTGCCTGGAGAAACGGGGGAGCTGGAAACACCATATATTTT . TRBJ1-3 . TRBV30
CASRLTANTEAFF TGCGCCAGCAGACTGACAGCTAACACTGAAGCTTTCTTT . TRBJ1-1 . TRBV5-1
CASNGGLNTEAFF TGTGCCAGTAACGGGGGGCTGAACACTGAAGCTTTCTTT . TRBJ1-1 . TRBV19
CASSLVHKQETQYF TGTGCCAGCAGCTTAGTGCACAAACAAGAGACCCAGTACTTC . TRBJ2-5 . TRBV7-8
CASSLGLWTDQETQYF TGTGCCAGCAGCTTAGGCCTTTGGACAGACCAAGAGACCCAGTACTTC . TRBJ2-5 . TRBV7-9
CASSRQGADTGELFF TGTGCCAGCAGCAGACAGGGGGCCGACACCGGGGAGCTGTTTTTT TRBD1 TRBJ2-2 . TRBV4-2
CASSQESTYSYEQYF TGCGCCAGCAGCCAAGAGAGCACCTACTCCTACGAGCAGTACTTC . TRBJ2-7 . TRBV4-1
CSVEGQVVWEQFF TGCAGCGTGGAGGGACAGGTGGTCTGGGAGCAGTTCTTC TRBD1 TRBJ2-1 . TRBV29-1
CASSDEQTSTEAFF TGTGCCAGCAGTGACGAGCAAACTAGTACTGAAGCTTTCTTT . TRBJ1-1 . TRBV6-4
CASSRTGENYGYTF TGTGCCAGCAGTCGGACAGGAGAAAACTATGGCTACACCTTC TRBD1 TRBJ1-2 . TRBV6-6
CASTSPPGQVTEKLFF TGTGCCAGCACCTCCCCCCCGGGACAAGTTACTGAAAAACTGTTTTTT . TRBJ1-4 few TRBV7-2
CASSILRAGTNEAFF TGTGCCAGTAGTATATTACGGGCGGGAACCAACGAAGCTTTCTTT . TRBJ1-1 . TRBV19
CASSFRDREAPLHF TGTGCCAGCAGCTTTAGGGACAGGGAAGCACCCCTCCACTTT TRBD1 TRBJ1-6 . TRBV7-2
CASSLAGMNTEAFF TGTGCCAGCAGCTTGGCAGGGATGAACACTGAAGCTTTCTTT . TRBJ1-1 few TRBV7-2
CASRLAASTDTQYF TGTGCCAGCAGGCTAGCAGCTAGCACAGATACGCAGTATTTT . TRBJ2-3 . TRBV6-5
CASRRDSSNEQFF TGTGCCAGCAGGAGGGATAGTAGCAATGAGCAGTTCTTC . TRBJ2-1 . TRBV2
CATSRVTAASYNEQFF TGTGCCACCAGCAGAGTAACAGCTGCTTCCTACAATGAGCAGTTCTTC . TRBJ2-1 once TRBV15
CASSSPSRIPYGYTF TGTGCCAGCAGTTCCCCCTCGAGGATCCCCTATGGCTACACCTTC . TRBJ1-2 . TRBV28
CASSVNSRGQETQYF TGTGCCAGCAGCGTAAATTCCAGGGGGCAAGAGACCCAGTACTTC TRBD1 TRBJ2-5 few TRBV9
CASSLMGGLDTEAFF TGTGCCAGCAGCTTAATGGGGGGGTTAGACACTGAAGCTTTCTTT . TRBJ1-1 . TRBV7-3
CASSFGSSYNEQFF TGTGCCAGCAGCTTTGGGAGCTCCTACAATGAGCAGTTCTTC . TRBJ2-1 . TRBV7-9
CASSLAGRTNEKLFF TGTGCCAGCAGCTTAGCGGGCAGAACTAATGAAAAACTGTTTTTT . TRBJ1-4 . TRBV7-2
CSSSPGQSLLHF TGTTCCAGCAGCCCAGGACAGTCTCTCCTCCACTTT . TRBJ1-6 few TRBV7-9
CASSLGRGNTIYF TGTGCCAGCAGCTTAGGGCGGGGAAACACCATATATTTT . TRBJ1-3 . TRBV7-6
CASSLIQGYEQYF TGTGCCAGCAGCTTAATTCAGGGCTACGAGCAGTACTTC . TRBJ2-7 few TRBV7-3
CASSRTGDIQYF TGTGCCAGCAGCCGAACGGGGGACATTCAGTACTTC . TRBJ2-4 . TRBV5-6
CASSLGDRAWGETQYF TGCGCCAGCAGCTTGGGGGACAGGGCATGGGGGGAGACCCAGTACTTC TRBD1 TRBJ2-5 once TRBV5-1
CASSLSTSTSGWGNIQYF TGTGCCAGCAGCCTTTCTACATCGACTAGCGGGTGGGGCAACATTCAGTACTTC TRBD2 TRBJ2-4 few TRBV7-9
CASSVDGVSGANVLTF TGTGCCAGCAGTGTTGACGGAGTCTCTGGGGCCAACGTCCTGACTTTC . TRBJ2-6 . TRBV2
CASSTRGTGGIGELFF TGTGCCAGCAGCACTAGAGGGACAGGGGGCATCGGGGAGCTGTTTTTT TRBD1 TRBJ2-2 . TRBV11-3